Reported below is one T cell receptor (beta chain). These data come from a study of blood T cell repertoires in COVID-19. Clones were read by immunoSEQ multiplex PCR, and TCRdb kept only the in-frame ones, dropping some. Among around 250,000 clones, approximately 86% were seen once, and the ten largest hold approximately 7.2%. This CDR3 comprises 16 residues. V was trimmed by 0 bases and J by 0 bases, leaving 11 bases between them. Germline V lookup: CDR1 MGHRA, CDR2 YSYEKL. The TCR sequence derives from a woman aged 70-85 years with active or convalescent COVID-19. The chain carries TRBV4-1 and TRBJ1-1; maybe TRBD1 (5 bases). Sequencing was carried out using peripheral blood. Here the CDR3 reads CASSQERLGVNTEAFF. CDR3 bases: TGCGCCAGCAGCCAAGAACGTCTAGGGGTGAACACTGAAGCTTTCTTT.